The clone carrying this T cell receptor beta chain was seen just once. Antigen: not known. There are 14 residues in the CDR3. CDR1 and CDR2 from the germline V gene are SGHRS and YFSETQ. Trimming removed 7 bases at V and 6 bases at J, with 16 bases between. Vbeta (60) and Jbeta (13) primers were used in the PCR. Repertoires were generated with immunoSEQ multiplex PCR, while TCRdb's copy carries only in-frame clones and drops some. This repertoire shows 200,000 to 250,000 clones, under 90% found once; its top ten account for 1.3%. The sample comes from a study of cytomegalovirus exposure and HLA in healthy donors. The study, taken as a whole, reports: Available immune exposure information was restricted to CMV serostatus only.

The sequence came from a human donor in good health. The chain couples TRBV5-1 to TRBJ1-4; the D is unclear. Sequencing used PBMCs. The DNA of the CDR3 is TGCGCCAGCTCCCGTTATCGCGGGGATGAAAAACTGTTTTTT. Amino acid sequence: CASSRYRGDEKLFF.